Below, one T cell receptor beta chain is given with its context. This entry comes from a study of blood T cell repertoires in COVID-19. Overall study: Both acute and convalescent COVID-19 samples were obtained from the United States, Italy and Spain. T cells, B-cell-depleted T cells, or PBMCs provided the cDNA or gDNA that served as material.

The CDR3 totals 15 residues. The V gene's germline CDR1 is SGHTA and CDR2 FQGNSA. Deletions cut 5 bases from V and 8 bases from J, with 21 bases between. Original data processing: Amplifying reference gene primers gave estimates of nucleated cell counts. Clones were read by immunoSEQ multiplex PCR, and TCRdb kept only the in-frame ones, dropping some. The V and J calls and clone size are taken from that table; D and trimming were inferred from the DNA. The sample yields 200,000 to 250,000 clones, about 90% seen once. Sequences were obtained from peripheral blood. J is TRBJ1-2 and V is TRBV7-2, with D perhaps TRBD1 (6 bases). The sequence derives from a man in his forties or fifties with active or convalescent COVID-19. The CDR3 loop reads CASSSAGSTGQGYTF. In DNA form, the CDR3 reads TGTGCCAGCAGCAGCGCTGGGTCAACAGGGCAAGGCTACACCTTC.